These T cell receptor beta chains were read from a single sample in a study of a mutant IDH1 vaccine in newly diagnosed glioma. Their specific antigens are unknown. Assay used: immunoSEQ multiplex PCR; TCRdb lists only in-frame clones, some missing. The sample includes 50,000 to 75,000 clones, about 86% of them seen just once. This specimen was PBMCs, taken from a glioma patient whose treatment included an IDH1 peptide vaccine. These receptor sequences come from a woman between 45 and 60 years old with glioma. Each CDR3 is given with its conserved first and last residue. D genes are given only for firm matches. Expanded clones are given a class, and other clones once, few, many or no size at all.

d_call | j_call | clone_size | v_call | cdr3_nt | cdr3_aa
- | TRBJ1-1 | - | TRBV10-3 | TGTGCCATCAGAAACTTAGCTGGCCCAGCTGAAGCTTTCTTT | CAIRNLAGPAEAFF
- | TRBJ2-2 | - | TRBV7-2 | TGTGCCAGCAGCCCCCAGACAGCGAACACCGGGGAGCTGTTTTTT | CASSPQTANTGELFF
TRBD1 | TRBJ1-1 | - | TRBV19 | TGTGCCCCCCTGGGACAGGGCGTCGCTGAAGCTTTCTTT | CAPLGQGVAEAFF
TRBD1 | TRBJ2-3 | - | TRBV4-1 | TGCGCCAGCAGCCAAGAGCCTCAGGGGGCATATGCAGATACGCAGTATTTT | CASSQEPQGAYADTQYF
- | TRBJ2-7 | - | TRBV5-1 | TGCGCCAGCAGCTTGGAAGGGGCCGGGAACGAGCAGTACTTC | CASSLEGAGNEQYF
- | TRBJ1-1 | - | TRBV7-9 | TGTGCCAGCAGCTTAGTGATGGGGGACACTGAAGCTTTCTTT | CASSLVMGDTEAFF
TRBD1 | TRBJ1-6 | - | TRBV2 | TGTGCCAGCAGTTGGGACAGGGGAAGTTCACCCCTCCACTTT | CASSWDRGSSPLHF
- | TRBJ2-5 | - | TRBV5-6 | TGTGCCAGCTCCTCTAGGGGCAGACAAGAGACCCAGTACTTC | CASSSRGRQETQYF
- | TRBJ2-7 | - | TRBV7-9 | TGTGCCAGCAGCTTAGCGGGGGGGGCCCTCTACGAGCAGTACTTC | CASSLAGGALYEQYF
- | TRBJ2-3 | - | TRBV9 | TGTGCCAGCCGCCCGCCAGGGATGAGCACAGATACGCAGTATTTT | CASRPPGMSTDTQYF
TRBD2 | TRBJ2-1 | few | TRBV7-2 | TGTGCCAGCAGCCATGGGCTAGCGGGGGCCGAGCAGTTCTTC | CASSHGLAGAEQFF
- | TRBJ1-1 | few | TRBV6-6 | TGTGCCAGCAGTTACTGGGACGAGGGGTCGACTGAAGCTTTCTTT | CASSYWDEGSTEAFF
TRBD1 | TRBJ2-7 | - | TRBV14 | TGTGCCAGCAGCACACCCGGACAGGGGGTCCACGAGCAGTACTTC | CASSTPGQGVHEQYF
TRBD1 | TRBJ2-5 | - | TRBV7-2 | TGTGCCAGCAGCCCACAGGGGCAAGAGACCCAGTACTTC | CASSPQGQETQYF
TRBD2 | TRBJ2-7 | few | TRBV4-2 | TGTGCCAGCAGCCAAGACTACACTAGCGGGGCCTACGAGCAGTACTTC | CASSQDYTSGAYEQYF
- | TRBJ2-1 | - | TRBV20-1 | TGCAGTGCTAGTGATCGGAATGAGCAGTTCTTC | CSASDRNEQFF
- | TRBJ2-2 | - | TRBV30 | TGTGCCTGGTACGGCCTCGACAGCCTGGCCGGGGAGCTGTTTTTT | CAWYGLDSLAGELFF
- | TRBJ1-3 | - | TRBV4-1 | TGCGCCAGCAGCCAAGATTGGGAGTACACCATATATTTT | CASSQDWEYTIYF
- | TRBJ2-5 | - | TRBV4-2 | TGTGCCAGCAGCCAAGGGGCAAGGGCCCAGTACTTC | CASSQGARAQYF
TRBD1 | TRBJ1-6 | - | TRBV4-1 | TGCGCCAGCAGCCCCCAACAGGGGCATAATTCACCCCTCCACTTT | CASSPQQGHNSPLHF
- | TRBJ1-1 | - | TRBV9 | TGTGCCAGCAGCGCCCCAGCGGCGAACACTGAAGCTTTCTTT | CASSAPAANTEAFF
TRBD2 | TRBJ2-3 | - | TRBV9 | TGTGCCAGCAGTCCCACTAGCGGTAGCACAGATACGCAGTATTTT | CASSPTSGSTDTQYF
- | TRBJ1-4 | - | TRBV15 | TGTGCCACCGCTAAGGGATTGGCTAATGAAAAACTGTTTTTT | CATAKGLANEKLFF
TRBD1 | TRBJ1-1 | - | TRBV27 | TGTGCCAGCAGAAAGGGACAGATGGTGACTGAAGCTTTCTTT | CASRKGQMVTEAFF
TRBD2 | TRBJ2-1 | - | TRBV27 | TGTGCCAGCAGCCCGATCGGACTAGCGGGGATAAATGAGCAGTTCTTC | CASSPIGLAGINEQFF
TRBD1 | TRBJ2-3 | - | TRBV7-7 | TGTGCTAGCAGCTCGCAGGGGGCTAGCACAGATACGCAGTATTTT | CASSSQGASTDTQYF
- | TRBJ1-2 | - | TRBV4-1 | TGCGCCAGCAGCCAAGATGCTTCGGGGGGGACTAACTATGGCTACACCTTC | CASSQDASGGTNYGYTF
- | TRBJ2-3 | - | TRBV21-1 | TGTGCCAGCAGTATGGGCCTCACAGATACGCAGTATTTT | CASSMGLTDTQYF
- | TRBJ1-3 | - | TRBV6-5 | TGTGCCACCCTTGAGACAGCCGGAAACACCATATATTTT | CATLETAGNTIYF
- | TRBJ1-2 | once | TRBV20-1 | TGCAGTGCTAGAGTGCCTTATAACACCTTC | CSARVPYNTF
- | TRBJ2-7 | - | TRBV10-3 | TGTGCCATAGAGGGGGGGTTGGGCTACGAGCAGTACTTC | CAIEGGLGYEQYF
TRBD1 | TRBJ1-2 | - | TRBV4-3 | TGCGCCAGCAGCCATCAACAGGGGTCACATGGCTACACCTTC | CASSHQQGSHGYTF
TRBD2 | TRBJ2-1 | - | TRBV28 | TGTGCCAGCAGCTCCCCCCGACTAGCTCTCAATGAGCAGTTCTTC | CASSSPRLALNEQFF
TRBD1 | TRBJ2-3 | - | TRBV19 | TGTGCCAGTAGTGGGACAGTAACGCAGTATTTT | CASSGTVTQYF
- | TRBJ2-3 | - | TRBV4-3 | TGCGCCAGCAGCCGCGGCCCGGATACGCAGTATTTT | CASSRGPDTQYF
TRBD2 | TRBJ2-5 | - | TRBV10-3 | TGTGCCATCAGGGGACTATCCCAAGAGACCCAGTACTTC | CAIRGLSQETQYF
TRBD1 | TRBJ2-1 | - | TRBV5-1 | TGCGCCAGCAGCTTGGGACAGGGGGTATACAATGAGCAGTTCTTC | CASSLGQGVYNEQFF
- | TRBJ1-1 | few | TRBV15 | TGTGCCACCAGCAGCATCAGGGGAGAGACTGAAGCTTTCTTT | CATSSIRGETEAFF
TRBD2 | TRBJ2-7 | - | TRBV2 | TGTGCCAGCAGGGCCCCTAGCGGGCTCTCCTACGAGCAGTACTTC | CASRAPSGLSYEQYF
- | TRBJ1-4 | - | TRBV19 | TGTGCCAGTAGACGAGGGGGATACAGGGTCGGCGAAAAACTGTTTTTT | CASRRGGYRVGEKLFF
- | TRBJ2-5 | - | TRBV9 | TGTGCCAGCAGCGTAGTTCCACAGGAGACCCAGTACTTC | CASSVVPQETQYF
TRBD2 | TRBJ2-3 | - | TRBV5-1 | TGCGCCAGCAGCCTAGGACTAGCGGGGGGGACAGATACGCAGTATTTT | CASSLGLAGGTDTQYF
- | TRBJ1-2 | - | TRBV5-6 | TGTGCCAGCAGCTCAGGGGACTCAAGCTATGGCTACACCTTC | CASSSGDSSYGYTF
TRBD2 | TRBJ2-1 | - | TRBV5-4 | TGTGCCAGCAGCTCCGGGACTAGCGGGGGGGCTAGTGAGCAGTTCTTC | CASSSGTSGGASEQFF
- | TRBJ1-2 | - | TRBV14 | TGTGCCAGCAGCCAGAACAGGGCGGACTATGGCTACACCTTC | CASSQNRADYGYTF
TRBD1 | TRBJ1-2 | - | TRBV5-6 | TGTGCCAGCAGCCTAGACAGGGCGGAGGGCTACACCTTC | CASSLDRAEGYTF
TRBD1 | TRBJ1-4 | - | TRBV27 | TGTGCCAGCAGACCAACAGGGGTACGTCGTGAACTGTTTTTT | CASRPTGVRRELFF
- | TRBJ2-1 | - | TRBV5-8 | TGTGCCAGCAGCTCCGGGGCAAGAGGCAATGAGCAGTTCTTC | CASSSGARGNEQFF